The 10 T cell receptor beta chains listed next were all sequenced from one sample in a study of human T cells and chemical hapten exposure. TCRdb called the RACE reads again in MiXCR, with one record for every CDR3 protein. The sample lists approximately 90,000 distinct CDR3 sequences, 6.5% to 10% seen once, with just over 2.5% in the top ten. The time point was: pre-sensitization, week 0. Treatment indicated: therapeutic diphenylcyclopropenone sensitization with weekly scalp DPC. Sequencing used whole blood, obtained in connection with sensitization to the hapten diphenylcyclopropenone (DPC). All receptors derive from a man in his forties with alopecia areata. Some clones in this sample may be carry-over from other donors' samples.

The table lists this clonotype with many counts. This chain joins TRBV7-2 and TRBJ2-1; 8 nucleotides match TRBD1. Germline assignment: CDR1 SGHTA and CDR2 FQGNSA. Trimming removed 5 bases from V and 12 bases from J; junction bases left unmatched: 6. This CDR3 is built from 12 residues. The CDR3 spells CASSADRGGQFF. As DNA, the CDR3 is TGTGCCAGCAGCGCCGACAGGGGCGGGCAGTTCTTC.

This clonotype was seen more than once but under ten times. The J gene is TRBJ2-5, the V gene TRBV7-2, with 9 positions matching TRBD2. The CDR3 loop spans 17 amino acids. With 4 bases clipped from V and 4 bases from J, the junction kept 13 bases outside the gene matches. CDR1 SGHTA and CDR2 FQGNSA come from the germline V gene. CDR3 sequence reads: CASSSRRRASGIETQYF. Here the CDR3 DNA reads TGTGCCAGCAGCTCCCGACGGAGGGCTAGCGGGATAGAGACCCAGTACTTC.

This clonotype was seen a handful of times. The rearrangement links TRBV7-8 to TRBJ2-3, with 7 bases aligning to TRBD1. Germline V gene data show CDR1 as SGHVS and CDR2 as FQNEAQ. J gave up 4 bases and V 5 bases, and 9 bases lay outside the gene matches. The CDR3 consists of 15 residues. CDR3 nucleotides: TGTGCCAGCAGCCTCGACAGGGCCCCACCAGATACGCAGTATTTT. It is translated as CASSLDRAPPDTQYF.

This clonotype has a single count. The chain links TRBV21-1 to TRBJ1-2; the listed D gene, TRBD1, was not tested against the DNA. TRBV21-1 is termed a pseudogene. CDR3 length equals 12 residues. Written as DNA, the CDR3 is TGTGCCAGCAAAGGACAGATCTATGGCTACACCTTC. This encodes CASKGQIYGYTF.

This clonotype was counted between two and nine times. The V call is TRBV5-1, the J call TRBJ2-7; TRBD2 matches at 7 bases. CDR3 length: 14 amino acids. Germline loops: CDR1 SGHRS, CDR2 YFSETQ. Unmatched junction bases numbered 5, after V lost 0 bases and J lost 5 bases. The CDR3 nucleotides read TGCGCCAGCAGCTTGGGACTAGCTGGGCACGAGCAGTACGTC. It encodes CASSLGLAGHEQYV.

J is TRBJ1-4 and V is TRBV3-1; the match to TRBD1 covers 8 bases. CDR1 and CDR2 (germline): LGHDT, YNNKEL (reference sequence). This CDR3 comprises 15 residues. V was pared by 5 bases and J by 2 bases, with 4 bases of the junction left unmatched. Here the CDR3 DNA reads TGTGCCAGCAGCAAGCGACAGGGGACTAATGAAAAACTGTTTTTT. Its translation: CASSKRQGTNEKLFF.

This clonotype was seen many times. V gene TRBV7-9 combines with J gene TRBJ2-7; tentatively, D is TRBD2 (5 bases). This CDR3 region has 13 residues. Trimming removed 0 bases at V and 7 bases at J, with 10 bases between. CDR1 SEHNR and CDR2 FQNEAQ come from the germline V gene (reference sequence). As DNA, the CDR3 is TGTGCCAGCAGCTTAGCGCCAGCGGTAGAGCAGTACTTC. As protein: CASSLAPAVEQYF.

This clonotype has just a few counts. This chain links TRBV12-3 or TRBV12-4 with TRBJ2-5; D possibly corresponds to TRBD2 (6 bases). This CDR3 region has 14 residues. Trimming cost V 7 bases and J 1 base, with 13 bases left between them. CDR3 DNA: TGTGCCAGCAACCGGGAGCAAAGCCAAGAGACCCAGTACTTC. Translating gives CASNREQSQETQYF.

This clonotype was observed many times. The V and J genes are TRBV5-1 and TRBJ1-2; 7 nucleotides match TRBD1. This CDR3 is built from 16 residues. The V gene's germline CDR1 is SGHRS and CDR2 YFSETQ. V lost 4 bases and J lost 4; bases outside the gene matches: 13. The CDR3 DNA follows: TGCGCCAGCAGCGACTTCCGACAGGGTACGCTCTATGGCTACACCTTC. Protein: CASSDFRQGTLYGYTF.

To note about this clonotype: Being one base from a much bigger clone, this may be a read error. The chain couples TRBV5-1 to TRBJ2-7, with D tentatively TRBD2 (6 bases). This CDR3 has 15 amino acids. V lost 1 base and J 10 bases, leaving 21 bases between the germline ends. Germline V gives CDR1 SGHRS, CDR2 YFSETQ. CDR3 nucleotide sequence: TGCGCCAGCAGCTTGAATCTAAACACTCCGGGGGAACAGTACTTC. This codes for CASSLNLNTPGEQYF.